The 2 T cell receptor beta chains below were found in one sample sequenced in a study of blood T cell repertoires in COVID-19. Some clones are missing from TCRdb's copy, which holds only in-frame ones; the method was immunoSEQ multiplex PCR. The sample holds about 200,000 clones, 80% to 90% seen once. The sequenced sample consisted of peripheral blood. Receptors were obtained from a human donor with active or convalescent COVID-19. The donor label of this sample is uncertain.

The chain is built from TRBV7-6 and TRBJ2-7, with TRBD2 matching over 7 bases. The germline V gene has CDR1 SGHVS and CDR2 FNYEAQ. With 1 base clipped from V and 2 bases from J, the junction kept 11 bases outside the gene matches. The CDR3 is made up of 17 amino acids. CDR3 protein: CASSLVASGQAAYEQYF. Written as DNA, the CDR3 is TGTGCCAGCAGCTTAGTGGCTAGCGGCCAAGCTGCCTACGAGCAGTACTTC.

The CDR3 reads CASSPPLRGVDTQYF. The DNA of the CDR3 is TGTGCCAGCAGTCCTCCTCTTCGGGGGGTGGATACGCAGTATTTT. The chain has TRBV7-9 and TRBJ2-3; TRBD2 matches at 7 bases. Germline loops: CDR1 SEHNR, CDR2 FQNEAQ (reference sequence). V lost 6 bases, J lost 6 bases, and 12 bases stayed unmatched. This CDR3 comprises 15 residues.